This passage covers 21 T cell receptor beta chains from one sample sequenced in a study of regulatory dendritic cells for organ transplantation. Clones were sequenced by immunoSEQ multiplex PCR, and TCRdb holds only the in-frame ones, with some missing. The sample yields around 30,000 clones, approximately 78% seen once. Sequenced sample: naive CD4+ T cells from blood. Noted subset: CD45RA+ naive T cells. These TCRs come from a human donor in good health.

The V gene is TRBV5-4, the J gene TRBJ1-2, with TRBD1 matching over 8 bases. The germline V gene has CDR1 SGHNT and CDR2 YYREEE (reference sequence). After removal of 2 bases from V and 2 bases from J, the junction contained 2 bases not matched to a gene. The CDR3 extends over 14 amino acids. CDR3 sequence (DNA): TGTGCCAGCAGCTTAGACAGGGGCAACTATGGCTACACCTTC. Its protein product is CASSLDRGNYGYTF.

The V call is TRBV11-2, the J call TRBJ1-1, with 9 bases matching TRBD1. Germline V gene sequence: CDR1 SGHAT, CDR2 FQNNGV. V lost 5 bases to trimming and J lost 11 bases; unmatched junction nucleotides: 9. The CDR3 runs to 13 residues. The CDR3 bases are TGTGCCAGCAGCATGGACAGGGGCACAGGGGCTTTCTTT. This translates into CASSMDRGTGAFF.

This chain joins TRBV5-1 and TRBJ2-3; 8 bases align to TRBD2. CDR1 SGHRS and CDR2 YFSETQ come from the germline V gene. The J segment lost 1 base and the V segment lost 4 bases, leaving 2 bases of the junction unmatched. This CDR3 comprises 14 residues. CDR3 nucleotides: TGCGCCAGCAGCGCGGGGGGAGGCACAGATACGCAGTATTTT. This codes for CASSAGGGTDTQYF.

The V call is TRBV5-1, the J call TRBJ2-5, with 9 positions matching TRBD2. This CDR3 comprises 15 residues. The trim removed 1 base at V and 4 bases at J, leaving 5 bases unmatched. CDR1 SGHRS and CDR2 YFSETQ come from the germline V gene. CDR3 amino acids: CASSLIAGGGETQYF. In DNA, the CDR3 is TGCGCCAGCAGCTTGATCGCGGGGGGGGGAGAGACCCAGTACTTC. Supplemented by reference TRBV5-1 and TRBJ2-5, the full variable domain reads KAGVTQTPRYLIKTRGQQVTLSCSPISGHRSVSWYQQTPGQGLQFLFEYFSETQRNKGNFPGRFSGRQFSNSRSEMNVSTLELGDSALYLCASSLIAGGGETQYFGPGTRLLVL.

V gene TRBV7-9 combines with J gene TRBJ2-3; no clear D. V dropped 5 bases and J dropped 2 bases, with 11 bases sitting between them. CDR1 is SEHNR, CDR2 FQNEAQ, per germline (reference sequence). The CDR3 covers 14 residues. This CDR3 is CASSPELLTDTQYF. DNA of the CDR3: TGTGCCAGCAGCCCTGAACTCCTCACAGATACGCAGTATTTT.

The chain employs TRBV12-1 and TRBJ2-3; the D call of TRBD2 is as the table states it, not checked on the DNA. TRBV12-1 is a recognized pseudogene. The CDR3 length is 15 residues. Here the CDR3 DNA reads TGTGCCAGCAGCCCCCCGGAGAGCGGGCAAGATACGCAGTATTTT. Translating gives CASSPPESGQDTQYF.

In its sample, this clone was seen once. CDR3 nucleotide sequence: TGTGCCAGCAGCCCCCTGTTTGGGGGGGGGCAGCCCCAGCATTTT. Its protein product is CASSPLFGGGQPQHF. The chain is built from TRBV7-8 and TRBJ1-5; D might be TRBD1 (5 bases). V lost 5 bases to trimming and J lost 7 bases, with 18 bases between them. Germline loops: CDR1 SGHVS, CDR2 FQNEAQ. CDR3 size: 15 residues.

J is TRBJ1-3 and V is TRBV18, with TRBD1 matching 9 bases. The CDR3 contains 16 residues. The J segment lost 0 bases and the V segment lost 4 bases, leaving 4 bases of the junction unmatched. Looked up from germline, CDR1 is KGHSH and CDR2 is LQKENI. CDR3 loop: CASSQGQGRSGNTIYF. CDR3 nucleotides: TGTGCCAGCTCACAAGGACAGGGGCGCTCTGGAAACACCATATATTTT.

This clone was recorded once. This sequence joins TRBV9 and TRBJ2-2, with a weak D call TRBD2 (7 bases). The germline V gene encodes CDR1 SGDLS and CDR2 YYNGEE. The CDR3 runs to 14 residues. V shed 4 bases and J shed 10 bases, with 17 bases lying between them. DNA for the CDR3: TGTGCCAGCAGCACTTTGGGGGGGGGCGCGGAGCTGTTTTTT. This codes for CASSTLGGGAELFF.

This chain uses TRBV2 with TRBJ1-2; 7 bases fit TRBD1. V gave up 4 bases and J gave up 6 bases; unmatched junction bases: 5. This CDR3 spans 13 amino acids. The V gene's germline CDR1 is SNHLY and CDR2 FYNNEI. The CDR3 protein is CASSVGTEDGYTF. CDR3 DNA sequence: TGTGCCAGCAGTGTAGGGACAGAAGATGGCTACACCTTC.

V and J are TRBV5-5 and TRBJ2-7; a possible D gene is TRBD2 (6 bases). Trimming left V 2 bases short and J 3 bases short, with 12 bases between. The germline CDR1 and CDR2 sequences are SGHKS and YYEKEE (reference sequence). The CDR3 is 14 residues long. The DNA of the CDR3 is TGTGCCAGCAGCTTTGGGCGGGGCAACTACGAGCAGTACTTC. It codes for CASSFGRGNYEQYF. The whole variable domain, filled in from reference TRBV5-5 and TRBJ2-7, reads DAGVTQSPTHLIKTRGQQVTLRCSPISGHKSVSWYQQVLGQGPQFIFQYYEKEERGRGNFPDRFSARQFPNYSSELNVNALLLGDSALYLCASSFGRGNYEQYFGPGTRLTVT.

J is TRBJ2-1 and V is TRBV7-7; D perhaps matches TRBD2 (7 bases). V lost 3 bases and J lost 6, with 9 bases in between. Germline values: CDR1 SSHAT, CDR2 FNYEAQ (reference sequence). This CDR3 is 13 amino acids long. This chain's CDR3 is CASSLGGGNEQFF. As DNA, the CDR3 is TGTGCCAGCAGCTTGGGAGGGGGCAATGAGCAGTTCTTC. The full variable domain, with the rest looked up from reference TRBV7-7 and TRBJ2-1, is GAGVSQSPRYKVTKRGQDVTLRCDPISSHATLYWYQQALGQGPEFLTYFNYEAQPDKSGLPSDRFSAERPEGSISTLTIQRTEQRDSAMYRCASSLGGGNEQFFGPGTRLTVL.

This rearrangement joins TRBV6-1 to TRBJ2-1, with 7 bases matching TRBD1. The CDR3 is made up of 14 amino acids. CDR1 is MNHNS, CDR2 SASEGT, per germline. The DNA of the CDR3 is TGTGCGTGCAGGGGGACAGTCTCCTACAATGAGCAGTTCTTC. As protein: CACRGTVSYNEQFF.

This clone has just one count. The J gene is TRBJ1-3, the V gene TRBV10-2; 7 bases agree with TRBD1. Germline CDR1 is WSHSY and CDR2 is SAAADI. V shed 2 bases, J shed 3 bases, and the junction held 1 base outside the gene matches. The CDR3 consists of 14 residues. The chain's CDR3 is CASSEGTDGNTIYF. CDR3 DNA: TGCGCCAGCAGTGAGGGGACAGATGGAAACACCATATATTTT.

The chain links TRBV19 to TRBJ2-7; a possible D gene is TRBD1 (6 bases). This CDR3 has 14 amino acids. CDR1 LNHDA and CDR2 SQIVND come from the germline V gene (reference sequence). V was cut by 0 bases and J by 3 bases, with 9 bases left in between. As DNA, the CDR3 is TGTGCCAGTAGTATAGAAAACAGGGACTACGAGCAGTACTTC. Its translation: CASSIENRDYEQYF.

The V gene is TRBV19, the J gene TRBJ2-1; 7 nucleotides align to TRBD1. The ends lost 6 bases at V and 3 bases at J; junction bases unmatched: 8. The CDR3 extends over 15 amino acids. Germline CDR1 and CDR2: LNHDA and SQIVND (reference sequence). In DNA, the CDR3 is TGTGCCAGTAGAACAGAGACAGGGTACTACAATGAGCAGTTCTTC. This codes for CASRTETGYYNEQFF.

The chain uses TRBV7-2 and TRBJ1-1; TRBD1 might be the D (6 bases). Germline assignment: CDR1 SGHTA and CDR2 FQGNSA. With 6 bases removed from V and 5 bases from J, the gap between germline ends came to 10 bases. The length of the CDR3 is 12 residues. CDR3 coding DNA: TGTGCCAGCAGTCACAGGGCTACTGAAGCTTTCTTT. It translates to CASSHRATEAFF. The complete variable domain, with remaining parts taken from reference TRBV7-2 and TRBJ1-1, reads GAGVSQSPSNKVTEKGKDVELRCDPISGHTALYWYRQSLGQGLEFLIYFQGNSAPDKSGLPSDRFSAERTGGSVSTLTIQRTQQEDSAVYLCASSHRATEAFFGQGTRLTVV.

The chain links TRBV29-1 to TRBJ2-7; D may be TRBD2 (5 bases). CDR1 is SQVTM, CDR2 ANQGSEA, per germline. CDR3 size: 14 residues. Trimming left V 4 bases short and J 6 bases short, with 19 bases between. The CDR3 sequence is CSVVFFGEAVEQYF. CDR3 in DNA: TGCAGCGTTGTCTTCTTCGGGGAAGCCGTCGAGCAGTACTTC.

The V and J genes are TRBV10-3 and TRBJ1-1; maybe TRBD1 (6 bases). The CDR3 runs to 13 residues. CDR1 is ENHRY and CDR2 is SYGVKD in the germline V gene. Trimming stripped 6 bases from V and 3 bases from J, with 11 bases between. Written as DNA, the CDR3 is TGTGCCATCAGCCGGGACACCGACACTGAAGCTTTCTTT. This encodes CAISRDTDTEAFF.

This sequence joins TRBV5-1 and TRBJ1-4; TRBD1 matches 9 bases. J gave up 4 bases and V 2 bases, and 3 bases lay outside the gene matches. CDR1 is SGHRS, CDR2 YFSETQ, per germline. This CDR3 region has 15 residues. The CDR3 protein is CASSLQGARNEKLFF. CDR3 in DNA: TGCGCCAGCAGCTTACAGGGGGCACGTAATGAAAAACTGTTTTTT.

The chain carries TRBV15 and TRBJ1-4; D gene uncertain. This CDR3 comprises 14 residues. Germline-derived CDR1 and CDR2 are LNHNV and YYDKDF (reference sequence). V was shortened by 4 bases and J by 5 bases, with 11 bases between the two germline ends. The CDR3 spells CATSILLNNEKLFF. The CDR3 nucleotides are TGTGCCACCAGCATTTTACTTAACAATGAAAAACTGTTTTTT.